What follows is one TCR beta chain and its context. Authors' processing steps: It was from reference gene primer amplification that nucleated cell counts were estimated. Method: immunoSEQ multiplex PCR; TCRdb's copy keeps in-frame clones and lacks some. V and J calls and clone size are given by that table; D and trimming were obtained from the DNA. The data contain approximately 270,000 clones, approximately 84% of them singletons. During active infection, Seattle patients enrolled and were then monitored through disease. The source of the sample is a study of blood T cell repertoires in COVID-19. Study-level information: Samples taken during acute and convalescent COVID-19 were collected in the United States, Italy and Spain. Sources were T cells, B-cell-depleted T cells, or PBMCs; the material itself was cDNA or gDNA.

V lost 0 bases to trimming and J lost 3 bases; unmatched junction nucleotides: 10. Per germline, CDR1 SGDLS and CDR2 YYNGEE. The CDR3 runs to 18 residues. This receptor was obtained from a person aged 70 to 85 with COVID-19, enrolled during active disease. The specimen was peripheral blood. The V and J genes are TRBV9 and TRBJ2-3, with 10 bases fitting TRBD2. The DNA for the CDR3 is TGTGCCAGCAGCGTAGGTACCCAGCGGGGGGGCAGGACAGATACGCAGTATTTT. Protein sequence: CASSVGTQRGGRTDTQYF.